The source of this TCR beta chain is a study of T cell responses to AZD1222 COVID-19 vaccine. Sequencing was performed with immunoSEQ multiplex PCR; in TCRdb, only in-frame clones are kept and a portion is missing. Its clone listing holds around 150,000 clones. Germline trimming cut 4 bases from V and 1 base from J; bases unmatched to any gene: 6. CDR3 length equals 16 residues. Germline values: CDR1 SGHRS, CDR2 YFSETQ. The rearrangement uses TRBV5-1 and TRBJ2-2; the match to TRBD2 covers 8 bases. The TCR comes from an adult in good health. Sequencing input: peripheral blood. The CDR3 nucleotides are TGCGCCAGCAGCCCGATAGCGGGGTTGAACACCGGGGAGCTGTTTTTT. It yields the protein CASSPIAGLNTGELFF.